The 12 T cell receptor beta chains reported below all come from one sample, sequenced in a study of blood T cell repertoires in COVID-19. Produced via immunoSEQ multiplex PCR; TCRdb's table is partial and in-frame only. The table shows around 70,000 clones, with around 80% occurring only once. The sample consisted of peripheral blood. These receptors all stem from a woman aged 60-70 years with acute or convalescent COVID-19.

The chain joins TRBV2 to TRBJ1-4, with D unresolved. The CDR3 has 13 residues. Per germline, CDR1 SNHLY and CDR2 FYNNEI. The ends were cut back, 7 bases at V and 5 bases at J, with 11 bases in the middle. Here the CDR3 reads CASTQERNEKLFF. The CDR3 DNA is TGTGCCAGCACCCAGGAAAGAAATGAAAAACTGTTTTTT.

The CDR3 spells CASSLGAGEETQYF. Written as DNA, the CDR3 is TGTGCCAGCAGCTTGGGAGCAGGGGAAGAGACCCAGTACTTC. V and J are TRBV5-4 and TRBJ2-5; weak D call: TRBD1 (6 bases). Trimming removed 0 bases at V and 3 bases at J, with 9 bases between. Germline V gives CDR1 SGHNT, CDR2 YYREEE (reference sequence). This CDR3 contains 14 residues.

This clone has only one observation. This sequence joins TRBV3-1 (or the pseudogene TRBV3-2) and TRBJ2-2; the D is unclear. The CDR3 contains 14 residues. Trimming took 2 bases from V and 0 from J, leaving 4 bases between them. Germline assignment: CDR1 LGHDT and CDR2 YNNKEL (reference sequence). CDR3 sequence reads: CASSQTANTGELFF. Written as DNA, the CDR3 is TGTGCCAGCAGCCAAACAGCGAACACCGGGGAGCTGTTTTTT.

The V call is TRBV28, the J call TRBJ2-3; TRBD1 might be the D (5 bases). V lost 4 bases and J 1 base, leaving 9 bases between the germline ends. Germline loops: CDR1 MDHEN, CDR2 SYDVKM. The CDR3 length is 14 residues. This chain's CDR3 is CASSSAQGTDTQYF. Here the CDR3 DNA reads TGTGCCAGCAGTTCAGCACAGGGCACAGATACGCAGTATTTT.

This clone appeared once. The V and J genes are TRBV4-1 and TRBJ1-5; 10 bases match TRBD1. This CDR3 has 13 amino acids. Germline assignment: CDR1 MGHRA and CDR2 YSYEKL. The J segment lost 6 bases and the V segment lost 9 bases, leaving 5 bases of the junction unmatched. The CDR3 protein is CASGDRGVQPQHF. The CDR3 DNA reads TGCGCCAGTGGGGACAGGGGTGTTCAGCCCCAGCATTTT.

The chain carries TRBV9 and TRBJ2-2, with TRBD1 matching 11 bases. Germline trimming cut 4 bases from V and 7 bases from J; bases unmatched to any gene: 9. CDR3 length: 16 residues. Germline lookup yields CDR1 SGDLS and CDR2 YYNGEE. This CDR3 is CASSLGTGGRIGELFF. The DNA of the CDR3 is TGTGCCAGCAGCCTTGGGACAGGGGGTAGAATCGGGGAGCTGTTTTTT.

The chain links TRBV29-1 to TRBJ1-2; D unclear. V was shortened by 1 base and J by 4 bases, with 10 bases between the two germline ends. The CDR3 consists of 13 residues. Germline CDR1 and CDR2: SQVTM and ANQGSEA. CDR3 loop: CSVEVPPGYGYTF. DNA of the CDR3: TGCAGCGTTGAAGTTCCCCCGGGCTATGGCTACACCTTC.

V gene TRBV19 combines with J gene TRBJ2-3; TRBD2 matches 8 bases. The CDR3 contains 19 residues. Germline-derived CDR1 and CDR2 are LNHDA and SQIVND (reference sequence). The J segment lost 0 bases and the V segment lost 3 bases, leaving 14 bases of the junction unmatched. The CDR3 coding sequence is TGTGCCAGTAGTATTTGGGGGCAGCGGGAGCGGGGGAGCACAGATACGCAGTATTTT. This encodes CASSIWGQRERGSTDTQYF. The entire variable domain, with the rest obtained from reference TRBV19 and TRBJ2-3, is as follows: DGGITQSPKYLFRKEGQNVTLSCEQNLNHDAMYWYRQDPGQGLRLIYYSQIVNDFQKGDIAEGYSVSREKKESFPLTVTSAQKNPTAFYLCASSIWGQRERGSTDTQYFGPGTRLTVL.

In DNA, the CDR3 is TGTGCCAGCAGTTACTTGGGCAGTGGGTCCCAGTACTTC. Translation: CASSYLGSGSQYF. V usage is TRBV6-2 or TRBV6-3 and J usage is TRBJ2-5, with D uncertain. CDR3 length: 13 residues. The V and J ends lost 1 base and 9 bases respectively, with 12 bases between them. The V gene's germline CDR1 is MNHEY and CDR2 SVGEGT.

The gene calls are TRBV7-2 and TRBJ2-2; 11 positions match TRBD2. The V segment lost 4 bases and the J segment 0 bases; nucleotides outside the gene matches: 7. This CDR3 contains 18 residues. Germline CDR1 SGHTA, CDR2 FQGNSA. Here the CDR3 reads CASSSPSLAGANTGELFF. CDR3 nucleotides: TGTGCCAGCAGCTCACCGTCACTAGCGGGGGCGAACACCGGGGAGCTGTTTTTT.

The count of this clone is one. The rearrangement uses TRBV27 and TRBJ2-1; TRBD1 aligns across 8 bases. The V segment lost 10 bases and the J segment 5 bases; nucleotides outside the gene matches: 7. CDR1 and CDR2 from the germline V gene are MNHEY and SMNVEV (reference sequence). This CDR3 contains 13 residues. CDR3 nucleotide sequence: TGTGCCACCCGTAACAGGGGGGACAATGAGCAGTTCTTC. It specifies CATRNRGDNEQFF.

This chain joins TRBV7-9 and TRBJ2-7; TRBD2 might be the D (7 bases). This CDR3 contains 11 residues. V was clipped by 6 bases and J by 7 bases, with 10 bases between them. The germline V gene encodes CDR1 SEHNR and CDR2 FQNEAQ (reference sequence). CDR3 region: CASRGGREQYF. The CDR3, as DNA: TGTGCCAGCAGGGGGGGGCGTGAGCAGTACTTC.